The next 6 T cell receptor beta chains were all read from a single sample in a study of CD8 T cell repertoires and HIV-1 epitope variants. Data came from immunoSEQ multiplex PCR; TCRdb stores just in-frame clones and leaves some out. Of 6,000 to 8,000 clones listed, approximately 65% were seen once; the top ten hold around 40%. What these receptors recognize is not known. Sequencing was performed on cultured CD8+ T cells derived from PBMCs. The receptors were gathered from a male donor with HIV.

This chain uses TRBV2 with TRBJ1-1; 7 nucleotides align to TRBD1. J was trimmed by 2 bases and V by 7 bases; bases with no gene match: 10. The CDR3 is 15 residues long. The germline gives CDR1 SNHLY, CDR2 FYNNEI. CDR3 DNA sequence: TGTGCCAGCACAATAGGACAGGTGAGAAACACTGAAGCTTTCTTT. Amino acid sequence: CASTIGQVRNTEAFF.

In its sample, this clone was seen a few times. Here the CDR3 reads CASSQSRGLNYGYTF. The CDR3 bases are TGCGCCAGCAGCCAGTCGCGGGGGCTGAACTATGGCTACACCTTC. The chain is built from TRBV4-3 and TRBJ1-2; a weak D match, TRBD1 (6 bases). CDR1 and CDR2 (germline): LGHNA, YSLEER. The CDR3 spans 15 residues. V was trimmed by 3 bases and J by 2 bases, leaving 13 bases between them.

This clone was seen only a few times. In nucleotides, the CDR3 is TGTGCCAGCAGTTTAGGGGACGGTTCCTACGAGCAGTACTTC. This sequence encodes CASSLGDGSYEQYF. The chain couples TRBV28 to TRBJ2-7, with D perhaps TRBD1 or TRBD2 (5 bases each). This CDR3 is 14 amino acids long. The germline V gene has CDR1 MDHEN and CDR2 SYDVKM. V was clipped by 2 bases and J by 1 base, with 9 bases between them.

The rearrangement joins TRBV27 to TRBJ2-5, with a weak D call TRBD1 (5 bases). CDR1 is MNHEY and CDR2 is SMNVEV in the germline V gene (reference sequence). V shed 0 bases and J shed 1 base, with 9 bases lying between them. This CDR3 region has 15 residues. The DNA of the CDR3 is TGTGCCAGCAGTTTATCAGGGGCCGGCCAAGAGACCCAGTACTTC. Translated, it gives CASSLSGAGQETQYF.

The V and J genes are TRBV5-1 and TRBJ2-6; a weak D match, TRBD1 (5 bases). CDR1 SGHRS and CDR2 YFSETQ come from the germline V gene. The CDR3 extends over 18 amino acids. The V gene lost 0 bases and the J gene lost 0 bases, with 13 bases spanning the gap. The CDR3 loop is CASSLGTGELSGANVLTF. In DNA form, the CDR3 reads TGCGCCAGCAGCTTGGGAACAGGCGAGCTCTCTGGGGCCAACGTCCTGACTTTC.

The rearrangement uses TRBV28 and TRBJ2-7, with 7 bases identical to TRBD1. J gave up 0 bases and V 5 bases, and 4 bases lay outside the gene matches. The CDR3 is 14 residues long. Per germline, CDR1 MDHEN and CDR2 SYDVKM. CDR3 DNA: TGTGCCAGCAGTGCGACAGGGAGCTCCTACGAGCAGTACTTC. This sequence encodes CASSATGSSYEQYF.